The 27 T cell receptor beta chains given below trace back to one sample, sequenced in a study of brain T cells in children with intractable seizures (dated by TCRdb to about 2021). The library was made by the immunoSEQ multiplex PCR assay. Imported from immuneACCESS, the table was reduced by TCRdb to in-frame sequences with V and J called. These copies leave out some clones; in studies compared against another copy, an unresolved V gene accounts for under half, and the cause of the remainder is not known. For this sample the table gives 100,000 to 120,000 clones, of which under 95% were detected only once. The top ten constitute around 4% of the sample. This sample's time point label indicates: resected brain tissue, or blood drawn just prior to surgery. The source was peripheral blood, collected at surgery. The receptors come from a boy younger than two with hemimegalencephaly and intractable seizures.

This sequence joins TRBV2 and TRBJ2-3; D possibly corresponds to TRBD1 (6 bases). There are 13 residues in the CDR3. Germline V lookup: CDR1 SNHLY, CDR2 FYNNEI. The V gene lost 6 bases and the J gene lost 6 bases, with 13 bases spanning the gap. The CDR3 DNA follows: TGTGCCAGCAGCGTCGACAGGCCCGATACGCAGTATTTT. Translating gives CASSVDRPDTQYF.

This clone has only one observation. V gene TRBV9 combines with J gene TRBJ2-7, with D possibly being TRBD1 (6 bases). The V and J ends lost 4 bases and 7 bases respectively, with 18 bases between them. The CDR3 is 14 amino acids. Looked up from germline, CDR1 is SGDLS and CDR2 is YYNGEE. The CDR3 region is CASSSKSFRGEQYF. CDR3 bases: TGTGCCAGCAGCTCAAAGTCCTTCAGGGGTGAGCAGTACTTC. Full variable domain (remainder filled in from reference TRBV9 and TRBJ2-7): DSGVTQTPKHLITATGQRVTLRCSPRSGDLSVYWYQQSLDQGLQFLIQYYNGEERAKGNILERFSAQQFPDLHSELNLSSLELGDSALYFCASSSKSFRGEQYFGPGTRLTVT.

The chain recombines TRBV6-5 with TRBJ2-7; D may be TRBD1 or TRBD2 (5 bases each). The V end lost 1 base, the J end lost 0 bases, and 7 bases lay between the germline ends. The CDR3 totals 14 residues. The germline gives CDR1 MNHEY, CDR2 SVGAGI. In DNA, the CDR3 is TGTGCCAGCAGTTACTTCGGGGCCTCCTACGAGCAGTACTTC. Protein product: CASSYFGASYEQYF.

The rearrangement joins TRBV5-4 to TRBJ2-5; 16 positions agree with TRBD2. Germline V CDR1 and CDR2: SGHNT, YYREEE (reference sequence). The V segment lost 4 bases and the J segment 5 bases; nucleotides outside the gene matches: 2. There are 15 residues in the CDR3. DNA for the CDR3: TGTGCCAGCAGCGCGGGACTAGCGGGAGGGGAGACCCAGTACTTC. Protein product: CASSAGLAGGETQYF. Supplemented by reference TRBV5-4 and TRBJ2-5, the full variable domain reads ETGVTQSPTHLIKTRGQQVTLRCSSQSGHNTVSWYQQALGQGPQFIFQYYREEENGRGNFPPRFSGLQFPNYSSELNVNALELDDSALYLCASSAGLAGGETQYFGPGTRLLVL.

The V gene is TRBV5-1, the J gene TRBJ1-2; 12 bases align to TRBD1. The germline CDR1 and CDR2 sequences are SGHRS and YFSETQ. V trimming: 2 bases; J trimming: 8 bases; junction bases outside the gene matches: 16. The CDR3 is 18 amino acids. Here the CDR3 reads CASSFITGQGALTPGYTF. The CDR3 DNA is TGCGCCAGCAGCTTTATCACGGGACAGGGGGCGCTAACTCCGGGCTACACCTTC.

The chain carries TRBV27 and TRBJ1-5, with D hard to call. The CDR3 totals 14 residues. CDR1 and CDR2 from the germline V gene are MNHEY and SMNVEV (reference sequence). V lost 4 bases to trimming and J lost 0 bases, with 7 bases between them. Here the CDR3 reads CASSSSYSNQPQHF. In nucleotides, the CDR3 is TGTGCCAGCAGTTCCAGTTATAGCAATCAGCCCCAGCATTTT.

V gene TRBV15 combines with J gene TRBJ2-5; D is uncertain. Trimming pared 1 base from V and 2 bases from J, leaving 8 bases between. Germline V lookup: CDR1 LNHNV, CDR2 YYDKDF (reference sequence). The CDR3 sequence is 14 residues long. In DNA form, the CDR3 reads TGTGCCACCAGCAGAGCTACTTTTCAAGAGACCCAGTACTTC. It specifies CATSRATFQETQYF.

V usage is TRBV4-1 and J usage is TRBJ2-7; D possibly matches TRBD1 or TRBD2 (5 bases each). Looked up from germline, CDR1 is MGHRA and CDR2 is YSYEKL. The V and J ends lost 3 bases and 3 bases respectively, with 21 bases between them. The CDR3 is made up of 17 amino acids. The CDR3 DNA is TGCGCCAGCAGCCAGGTGACCGGGACCCCTGGGGACTACGAGCAGTACTTC. This sequence encodes CASSQVTGTPGDYEQYF.

V usage is TRBV6-5 and J usage is TRBJ2-2; D call uncertain. The CDR3 extends over 12 amino acids. CDR1 and CDR2 (germline): MNHEY, SVGAGI. Trimming took 6 bases from V and 4 from J, leaving 6 bases between them. The DNA of the CDR3 is TGTGCCAGCAGCAGACCCACCGGGGAGCTGTTTTTT. This translates into CASSRPTGELFF.

This chain connects TRBV12-3 or TRBV12-4 to TRBJ2-5; D unresolved. This CDR3 has 12 residues. V gave up 3 bases and J gave up 3 bases, with 5 bases separating them. The DNA for the CDR3 is TGTGCCAGCAGTTTGGCCAAAGAGACCCAGTACTTC. It is translated as CASSLAKETQYF.

The chain has TRBV28 and TRBJ2-2, with D possibly matching TRBD2 (6 bases). This CDR3 has 16 residues. CDR1 MDHEN and CDR2 SYDVKM come from the germline V gene. V was pared by 3 bases and J by 2 bases, with 13 bases between. The CDR3 reads CASSLGTGLNTGELFF. For the CDR3, the DNA is TGTGCCAGCAGTTTGGGGACCGGACTAAACACCGGGGAGCTGTTTTTT.

The CDR3 nucleotides read TGTGCCAGCAGTAATGGAGTGGCGCCAGACACCTTC. This gives the protein CASSNGVAPDTF. The V gene is TRBV6-5, the J gene TRBJ1-2; D remains unclear. CDR1 is MNHEY and CDR2 is SVGAGI in the germline V gene. The V end was cut by 5 bases, the J end by 12 bases, with 16 bases between. The CDR3 runs 12 residues.

The chain is built from TRBV2 and TRBJ2-3; either TRBD1 or TRBD2 may supply D (5 bases each). The V end lost 6 bases, the J end lost 2 bases, and 9 bases lay between the germline ends. This CDR3 contains 13 residues. Germline loops: CDR1 SNHLY, CDR2 FYNNEI. CDR3 bases: TGTGCCAGCAGGGGGGACCACACAGATACGCAGTATTTT. This codes for CASRGDHTDTQYF.

V is TRBV12-5 and J is TRBJ2-1, with D tentatively TRBD1 or TRBD2 (6 bases each). Trimming removed 0 bases from V and 7 bases from J, with 10 bases in between. CDR1 is LGHNT, CDR2 FRNRAP, per germline. This CDR3 comprises 14 residues. As DNA, the CDR3 is TGTGCTAGTGGTTTGGTGGGGGGCAGTAATGAGCAGTTCTTC. Its protein is CASGLVGGSNEQFF.

The chain joins TRBV6-6 to TRBJ2-5, with D unresolved. Per germline, CDR1 MNHNY and CDR2 SVGAGI (reference sequence). The CDR3 is made up of 15 amino acids. V was trimmed by 2 bases and J by 0 bases, leaving 10 bases between them. In nucleotides, the CDR3 is TGTGCCAGCAGTTACCCTACAAGAAACCAAGAGACCCAGTACTTC. This encodes CASSYPTRNQETQYF.

This chain links TRBV5-1 with TRBJ1-1; perhaps TRBD1 as D (5 bases). The CDR3 runs 15 residues. Germline V lookup: CDR1 SGHRS, CDR2 YFSETQ. Trimming removed 4 bases at V and 4 bases at J, with 17 bases between. CDR3 coding DNA: TGCGCCAGCAGCAGAGGGACGGCCCTTGGCACTGAAGCTTTCTTT. This gives the protein CASSRGTALGTEAFF. The full variable domain, with the rest looked up from reference TRBV5-1 and TRBJ1-1, is KAGVTQTPRYLIKTRGQQVTLSCSPISGHRSVSWYQQTPGQGLQFLFEYFSETQRNKGNFPGRFSGRQFSNSRSEMNVSTLELGDSALYLCASSRGTALGTEAFFGQGTRLTVV.

The rearrangement uses TRBV28 and TRBJ1-1; possibly TRBD1 for D (5 bases). The CDR3 contains 14 residues. Per the germline V gene, CDR1 is MDHEN and CDR2 is SYDVKM. With 3 bases removed from V and 0 bases from J, the gap between germline ends came to 8 bases. The CDR3 DNA sequence: TGTGCCAGCAGTTTGGCAGGGATGAACACTGAAGCTTTCTTT. This gives the protein CASSLAGMNTEAFF.

The rearrangement uses TRBV28 and TRBJ2-2; D is unclear. Germline-derived CDR1 and CDR2 are MDHEN and SYDVKM. V lost 5 bases to trimming and J lost 6 bases, with 4 bases between them. The CDR3 contains 11 residues. The CDR3 protein is CASSGAGELFF. CDR3 nucleotide sequence: TGTGCCAGCAGTGGGGCCGGGGAGCTGTTTTTT.

The CDR3 sequence: CASSFMTSGSNEQFF. The CDR3 DNA is TGTGCCAGCAGCTTTATGACTAGCGGGAGTAATGAGCAGTTCTTC. The gene calls are TRBV5-6 and TRBJ2-1, with TRBD2 matching over 12 bases. The V and J ends lost 2 bases and 7 bases, in that order; junction bases with no gene match: 4. Germline CDR1 is SGHDT and CDR2 is YYEEEE. The CDR3 covers 15 residues.

The CDR3 reads CASSLGGPSEAFF. For the CDR3, the DNA is TGCGCCAGCAGCTTGGGGGGGCCAAGTGAAGCTTTCTTT. V is TRBV5-1 and J is TRBJ1-1; weak D call: TRBD1 (6 bases). V was pared by 0 bases and J by 7 bases, with 10 bases between. CDR3 length equals 13 residues. Germline V gene lookup returns CDR1 SGHRS and CDR2 YFSETQ.

The V and J genes are TRBV4-3 and TRBJ2-3, with unresolved D. The CDR3 spans 14 residues. Germline CDR1 LGHNA, CDR2 YSLEER. Trimming left V 0 bases short and J 1 base short, with 5 bases between. The CDR3 sequence: CASSQDVRTDTQYF. CDR3 DNA: TGCGCCAGCAGCCAAGATGTCCGCACAGATACGCAGTATTTT.

This clone was detected a few times. The same CDR3 can be traced to other DNA sequences in this sample. DNA for the CDR3: TGTGCCAGCAGCTTAGCTAGGGAGCAGTACTTC. This encodes CASSLAREQYF. This chain links TRBV7-2 with TRBJ2-7; D gene unclear. The length of the CDR3 is 11 residues. Germline V CDR1 and CDR2: SGHTA, FQGNSA. The V and J ends lost 0 bases and 7 bases respectively, with 4 bases between them.

The chain combines TRBV27 with TRBJ1-1; D is unclear. The V gene lost 5 bases and the J gene lost 6 bases, with 13 bases spanning the gap. In germline, CDR1 is MNHEY, CDR2 SMNVEV (reference sequence). CDR3 size: 13 residues. The CDR3 sequence: CASSPSAVAEAFF. The DNA of the CDR3 is TGTGCCAGCAGTCCGTCTGCGGTCGCTGAAGCTTTCTTT.

The gene calls are TRBV3-1 (or the pseudogene TRBV3-2) and TRBJ2-3, with D uncertain. CDR3 length: 16 amino acids. Per germline, CDR1 LGHDT and CDR2 YNNKEL (reference sequence). V was pared by 0 bases and J by 1 base, with 11 bases between. Here the CDR3 DNA reads TGTGCCAGCAGCCAAGATTTCGAGTTGGGCACAGATACGCAGTATTTT. This encodes CASSQDFELGTDTQYF.

This chain connects TRBV4-3 to TRBJ2-7; TRBD2 aligns across 10 bases. Looked up from germline, CDR1 is LGHNA and CDR2 is YSLEER. This CDR3 spans 16 amino acids. V lost 4 bases to trimming and J lost 0 bases; unmatched junction nucleotides: 6. The CDR3, as DNA: TGCGCCAGCAGCCGTTCCCTAGCGGGGGACTCCTACGAGCAGTACTTC. The encoded protein is CASSRSLAGDSYEQYF.

This clone was observed a single time. The chain is built from TRBV28 and TRBJ1-2; perhaps TRBD1 as D (6 bases). Trimming stripped 6 bases from V and 8 bases from J, with 13 bases between. CDR3 length: 12 residues. Germline lookup yields CDR1 MDHEN and CDR2 SYDVKM. CDR3 sequence: CASRTGLEGYTF. The CDR3 DNA sequence: TGTGCCAGCAGAACAGGGTTGGAGGGCTACACCTTC.

The chain is built from TRBV5-4 and TRBJ2-3; D unclear. Deletions cut 1 base from V and 4 bases from J, with 10 bases between. Germline assignment: CDR1 SGHNT and CDR2 YYREEE (reference sequence). The CDR3 has 14 amino acids. DNA for the CDR3: TGTGCCAGCAGCTTGTGGCGTGACCCAGATACGCAGTATTTT. This gives the protein CASSLWRDPDTQYF.